This T cell receptor beta chain was profiled in a study of blood T cell repertoires in COVID-19. In the study overall: Whether acute or convalescent, the COVID-19 samples came from the United States, Italy and Spain. PBMCs, B-cell-depleted T cells, or T cells provided the cDNA or gDNA that made up the material.

Original methodology: The assay estimated nucleated cells by amplifying reference gene primers. The assay was immunoSEQ multiplex PCR, and TCRdb's table has in-frame clones only and misses some. The DNA gave D and trimming, while V, J and clone size come from that table. The sample yields about 240,000 clones, around 83% seen once. CDR3 length equals 15 residues. Germline-derived CDR1 and CDR2 are KGHDR and SFDVKD. Germline trimming cut 3 bases from V and 1 base from J; bases unmatched to any gene: 4. V and J are TRBV24-1 and TRBJ2-5, with 7 bases aligning to TRBD1. The sample was peripheral blood. This sequence was found in a woman older than 75 with acute or convalescent COVID-19. CDR3 sequence: CATSDPGTVQETQYF. The DNA for the CDR3 is TGTGCCACCAGTGATCCCGGGACAGTCCAAGAGACCCAGTACTTC.